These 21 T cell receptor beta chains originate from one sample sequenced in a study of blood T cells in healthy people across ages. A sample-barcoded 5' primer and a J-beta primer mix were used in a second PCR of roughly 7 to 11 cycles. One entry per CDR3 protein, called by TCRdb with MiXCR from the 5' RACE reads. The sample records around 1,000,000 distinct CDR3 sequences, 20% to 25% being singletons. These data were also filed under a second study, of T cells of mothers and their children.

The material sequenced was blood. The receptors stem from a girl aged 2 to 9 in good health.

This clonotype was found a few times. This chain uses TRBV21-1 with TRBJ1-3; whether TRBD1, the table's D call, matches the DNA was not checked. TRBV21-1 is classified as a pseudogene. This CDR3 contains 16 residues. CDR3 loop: CASSPQDRVSGNTIYF. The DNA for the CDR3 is TGTGCCAGCAGCCCTCAGGACAGGGTCTCTGGAAACACCATATATTTT.

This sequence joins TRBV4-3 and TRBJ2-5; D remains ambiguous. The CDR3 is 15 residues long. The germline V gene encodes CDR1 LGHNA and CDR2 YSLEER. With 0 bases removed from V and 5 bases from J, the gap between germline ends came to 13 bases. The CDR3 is CASSQEATSSETQYF. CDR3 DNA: TGCGCCAGCAGCCAAGAGGCCACTTCGTCGGAGACCCAGTACTTC.

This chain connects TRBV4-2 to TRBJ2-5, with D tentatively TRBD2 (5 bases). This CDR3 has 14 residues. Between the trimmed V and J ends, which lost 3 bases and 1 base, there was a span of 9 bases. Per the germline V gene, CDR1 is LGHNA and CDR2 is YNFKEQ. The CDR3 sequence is CASSQFAGQETQYF. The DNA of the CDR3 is TGTGCCAGCAGCCAGTTCGCGGGCCAAGAGACCCAGTACTTC.

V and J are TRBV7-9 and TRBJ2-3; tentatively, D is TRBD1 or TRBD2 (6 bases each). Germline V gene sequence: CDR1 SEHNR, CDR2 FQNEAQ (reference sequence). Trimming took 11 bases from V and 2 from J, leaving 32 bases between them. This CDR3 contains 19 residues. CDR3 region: CAVSDGGSVFAPITDTQYF. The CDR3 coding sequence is TGTGCCGTTTCGGACGGGGGCTCAGTTTTTGCTCCGATCACAGATACGCAGTATTTT.

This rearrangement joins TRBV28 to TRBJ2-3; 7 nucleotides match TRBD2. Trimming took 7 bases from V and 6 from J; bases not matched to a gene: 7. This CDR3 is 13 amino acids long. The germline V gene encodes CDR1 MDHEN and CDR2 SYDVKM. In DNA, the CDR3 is TGTGCCAGCATGGGAGGGACTCGGGATACGCAGTATTTT. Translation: CASMGGTRDTQYF.

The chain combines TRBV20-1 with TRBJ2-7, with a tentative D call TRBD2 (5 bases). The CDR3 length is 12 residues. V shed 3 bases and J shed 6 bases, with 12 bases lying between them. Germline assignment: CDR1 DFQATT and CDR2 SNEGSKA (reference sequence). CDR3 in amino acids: CSASHLSGEQYF. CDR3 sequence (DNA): TGCAGTGCTAGTCACTTGAGCGGCGAGCAGTACTTC.

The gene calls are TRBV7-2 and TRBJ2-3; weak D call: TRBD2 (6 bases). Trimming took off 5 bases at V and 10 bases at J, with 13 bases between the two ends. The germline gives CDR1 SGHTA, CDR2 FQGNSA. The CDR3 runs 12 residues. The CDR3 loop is CASSTRLVPQYF. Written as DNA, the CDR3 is TGTGCCAGCAGCACGCGACTAGTCCCGCAGTATTTT.

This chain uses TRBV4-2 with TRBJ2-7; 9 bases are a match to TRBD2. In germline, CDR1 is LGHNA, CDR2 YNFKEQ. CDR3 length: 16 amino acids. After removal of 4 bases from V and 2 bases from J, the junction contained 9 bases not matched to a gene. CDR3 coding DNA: TGTGCCAGCAGCCCCCTCGGAGCGGGGGGAGCCTACGAGCAGTACTTC. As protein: CASSPLGAGGAYEQYF.

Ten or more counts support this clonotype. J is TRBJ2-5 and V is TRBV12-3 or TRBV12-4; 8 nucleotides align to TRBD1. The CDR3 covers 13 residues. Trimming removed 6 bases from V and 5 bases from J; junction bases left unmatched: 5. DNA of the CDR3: TGTGCCAGCAGCTTCAGGGGGCGGGAGACCCAGTACTTC. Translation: CASSFRGRETQYF.

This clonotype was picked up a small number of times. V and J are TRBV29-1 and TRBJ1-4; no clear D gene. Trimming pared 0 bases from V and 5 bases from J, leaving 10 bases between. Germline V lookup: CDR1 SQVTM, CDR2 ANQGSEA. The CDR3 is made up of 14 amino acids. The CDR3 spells CSVEERLGNEKLFF. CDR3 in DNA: TGCAGCGTTGAAGAGCGCCTAGGGAATGAAAAACTGTTTTTT.

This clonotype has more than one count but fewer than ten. The CDR3 sequence: CASSQELSGGAYEQFF. In DNA form, the CDR3 reads TGTGCCAGCAGCCAAGAATTGAGCGGGGGGGCCTATGAGCAGTTCTTC. The chain couples TRBV4-2 to TRBJ2-1; 10 nucleotides line up with TRBD2. V lost 0 bases to trimming and J lost 8 bases; unmatched junction nucleotides: 7. The CDR3 spans 16 residues. The germline CDR1 and CDR2 sequences are LGHNA and YNFKEQ.

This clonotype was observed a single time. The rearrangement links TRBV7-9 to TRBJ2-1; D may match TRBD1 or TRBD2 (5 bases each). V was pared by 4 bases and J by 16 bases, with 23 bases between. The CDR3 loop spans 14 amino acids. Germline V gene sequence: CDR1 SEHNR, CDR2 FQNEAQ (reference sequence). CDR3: CASSSLRGDRRCFF. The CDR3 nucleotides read TGTGCCAGCAGCTCGTTAAGAGGGGATAGGAGGTGTTTCTTC.

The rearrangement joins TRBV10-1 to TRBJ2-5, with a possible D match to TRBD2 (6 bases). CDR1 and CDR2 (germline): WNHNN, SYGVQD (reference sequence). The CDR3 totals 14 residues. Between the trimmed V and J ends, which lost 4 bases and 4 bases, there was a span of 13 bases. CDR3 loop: CASSGGDAGETQYF. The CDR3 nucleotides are TGCGCCAGCAGTGGCGGGGACGCCGGAGAGACCCAGTACTTC.

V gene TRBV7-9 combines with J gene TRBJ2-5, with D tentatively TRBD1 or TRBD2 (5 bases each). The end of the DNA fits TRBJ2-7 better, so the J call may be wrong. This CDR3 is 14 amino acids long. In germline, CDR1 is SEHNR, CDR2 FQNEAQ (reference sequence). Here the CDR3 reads CASSREFLSYEQYF. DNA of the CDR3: TGTGCCAGCTCCAGGGAGTTCCTTAGCTACGAGCAGTACTTC.

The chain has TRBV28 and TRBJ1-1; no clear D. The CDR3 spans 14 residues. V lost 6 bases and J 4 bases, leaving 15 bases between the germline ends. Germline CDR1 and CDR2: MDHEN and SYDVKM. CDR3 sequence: CASRGIESLTEAFF. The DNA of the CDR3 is TGTGCCAGCAGGGGAATAGAGAGCCTCACTGAAGCTTTCTTT.

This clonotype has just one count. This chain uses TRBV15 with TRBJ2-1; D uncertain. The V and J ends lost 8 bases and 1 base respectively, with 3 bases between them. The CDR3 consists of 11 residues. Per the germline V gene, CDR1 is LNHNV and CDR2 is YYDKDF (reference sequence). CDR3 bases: TGTGCCACCGCATCCTACAATGAGCAGTTCTTC. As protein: CATASYNEQFF.

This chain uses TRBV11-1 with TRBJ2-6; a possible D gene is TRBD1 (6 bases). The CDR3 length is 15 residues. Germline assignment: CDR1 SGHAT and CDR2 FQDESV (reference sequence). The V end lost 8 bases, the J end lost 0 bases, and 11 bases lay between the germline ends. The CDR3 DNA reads TGTGCCAGCGTGGACAGCGTCTCTGGGGCCAACGTCCTGACTTTC. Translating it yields CASVDSVSGANVLTF.

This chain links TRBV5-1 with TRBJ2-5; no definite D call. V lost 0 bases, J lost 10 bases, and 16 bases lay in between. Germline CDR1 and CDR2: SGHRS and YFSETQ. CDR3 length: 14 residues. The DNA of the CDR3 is TGCGCCAGCAGCTTGGAGGCGGCGCAAAGCGACCAGTACTTC. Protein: CASSLEAAQSDQYF.

The chain's CDR3 is CASSSEGRLVADTQYF. Written as DNA, the CDR3 is TGCGCCAGCAGCTCCGAGGGGAGACTAGTAGCAGATACGCAGTATTTT. The genes are TRBV5-1 and TRBJ2-3, with D perhaps TRBD2 (6 bases). The CDR3 totals 16 residues. Germline V CDR1 and CDR2: SGHRS, YFSETQ. Trimming cost V 3 bases and J 4 bases, with 18 bases left between them.

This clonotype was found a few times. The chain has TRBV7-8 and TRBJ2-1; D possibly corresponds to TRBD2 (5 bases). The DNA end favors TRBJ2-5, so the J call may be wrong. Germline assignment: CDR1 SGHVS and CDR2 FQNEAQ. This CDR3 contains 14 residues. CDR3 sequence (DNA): TGTGCCACTTGGACTGGCGGATGGGGAGAGACCCAGTACTTC. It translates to CATWTGGWGETQYF.

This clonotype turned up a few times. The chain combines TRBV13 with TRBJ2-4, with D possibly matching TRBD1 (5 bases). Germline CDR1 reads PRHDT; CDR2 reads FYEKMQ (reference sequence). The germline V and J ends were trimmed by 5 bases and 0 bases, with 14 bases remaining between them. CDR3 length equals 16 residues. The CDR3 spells CASSVRQSGAKNIQYF. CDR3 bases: TGTGCCAGCAGCGTTCGACAGTCAGGAGCCAAAAACATTCAGTACTTC.